These T cell receptor beta chains were read from a single sample in a study of chemoradiotherapy in HPV16-positive cancers. Sequencing was performed with immunoSEQ multiplex PCR; in TCRdb, only in-frame clones are kept and a portion is missing. Found here are some 8,300 clones, approximately 77% of them singletons; the top ten hold less than 50%. Sample: tumor tissue, taken from a patient who underwent chemoradiotherapy. The receptors shown here come from a human donor with HPV-associated anogenital cancer. Each CDR3 is given with its conserved first and last residue. A D gene is named only where the DNA matches it firmly. For some rows the clone size is stated as once, few or many, or as a class when expanded; others skip it.

16	TRBV28	NA	TRBD1	TRBJ1-3	TGTGCCAGCAGGCCACAGGGGAGCCCCTCTGGAAACACCATATATTTT	CASRPQGSPSGNTIYF
15	TRBV4-3	NA	NA	TRBJ1-4	TGCGCCAGCAGCCAAGTGGTGAAACGCAATGAAAAACTGTTTTTT	CASSQVVKRNEKLFF
10	TRBV30	NA	NA	TRBJ1-1	TGTGCCTGGAAGGGTCTTGAAGCTTTCTTT	CAWKGLEAFF
13	TRBV11-2	NA	NA	TRBJ2-5	TGTGCCAGCAGCATGGGGCTAAGAGAGACCCAGTACTTC	CASSMGLRETQYF
17	TRBV14	NA	TRBD2	TRBJ2-2	TGTGCCAGCAGCCTTCCCGGACTAGCGGGAGACACCGGGGAGCTGTTTTTT	CASSLPGLAGDTGELFF
17	TRBV19	NA	TRBD1	TRBJ1-4	TGTGCCAGTTTGGGGACAACCGGGACAGGGGATAATGAAAAACTGTTTTTT	CASLGTTGTGDNEKLFF
12	TRBV27	few	NA	TRBJ1-2	TGTGCCAGCAGTTTACAGGGGTATGGCTACACCTTC	CASSLQGYGYTF
14	TRBV30	NA	NA	TRBJ1-5	TGTGCCTGGAGTGTACAAGGTTTCCATCAGCCCCAGCATTTT	CAWSVQGFHQPQHF
13	TRBV6-1	NA	NA	TRBJ2-7	TGTGCCAGCATCGAAGCAGGGGCCGTCGAGCAGTACTTC	CASIEAGAVEQYF
15	TRBV18	few	NA	TRBJ2-1	TGTGCCAGCTCACCTGTCTTATCAGGGTACAATGAGCAGTTCTTC	CASSPVLSGYNEQFF
15	TRBV18	NA	TRBD2	TRBJ2-7	TGTGCCAGCTCACCAGAGGGCGGGAGCTCCTACGAGCAGTACTTC	CASSPEGGSSYEQYF
15	TRBV7-2	NA	NA	TRBJ1-1	TGTGCCAGCAGTGACCGTTTTGGGAGGGGGACTGAAGCTTTCTTT	CASSDRFGRGTEAFF
15	TRBV7-2	few	TRBD1	TRBJ1-2	TGTGCCAGCACCAGAACAGGGGGTGCTAACTATGGCTACACCTTC	CASTRTGGANYGYTF
16	TRBV5-6	few	TRBD2	TRBJ2-1	TGTGCCAGCAGGTTGTTGAGCGGGGGGGGAGACAATGAGCAGTTCTTC	CASRLLSGGGDNEQFF
14	TRBV6-5	NA	NA	TRBJ1-2	TGTGCCAGCAGTTTGAGAGAAACTAACTATGGCTACACCTTC	CASSLRETNYGYTF
14	TRBV5-1	NA	NA	TRBJ1-1	TGCGCCAGCAGCGTTGACGGTTTGAACACTGAAGCTTTCTTT	CASSVDGLNTEAFF
13	TRBV7-8	NA	NA	TRBJ1-1	TGTGCCAGCAGCTTAGCACAAGTCACTGAAGCTTTCTTT	CASSLAQVTEAFF
15	TRBV5-1	NA	NA	TRBJ2-3	TGCGCCAGCAGCTTGGGGGGGATGATCACAGATACGCAGTATTTT	CASSLGGMITDTQYF
17	TRBV18	few	TRBD1	TRBJ2-2	TGTGCCAGCTCACCGCAGGGGGTCGGTCCGGGCACCGGGGAGCTGTTTTTT	CASSPQGVGPGTGELFF
17	TRBV28	NA	TRBD2	TRBJ2-1	TGTGCCAGCAGTAGCAATGGGGGAGCGGGGGGAGTCTATGAGCAGTTCTTC	CASSSNGGAGGVYEQFF
17	TRBV25-1	NA	TRBD1	TRBJ1-2	TGTGCCAGCAGTGCCCGGGACAGGGTTATTGGAAGCTATGGCTACACCTTC	CASSARDRVIGSYGYTF
15	TRBV11-3	once	NA	TRBJ2-5	TGTGCCAGCAGCTCCCGATCGCGTCTAGGAGAGACCCAGTACTTC	CASSSRSRLGETQYF
14	TRBV30	once	NA	TRBJ2-3	TGTGCCTGGGCCCACAGGGTCCGCACAGATACGCAGTATTTT	CAWAHRVRTDTQYF
13	TRBV6-6	once	TRBD1	TRBJ1-2	TGTGCCAGCAGTTATGGACAGGGTGGTGGCTACACCTTC	CASSYGQGGGYTF
11	TRBV7-2	NA	NA	TRBJ2-3	TGTGCCAGCAGAACGGGGGATACGCAGTATTTT	CASRTGDTQYF
14	TRBV5-6	NA	NA	TRBJ1-2	TGTGCCAGCAGCTTGGGAGGGACAACTTATGGCTACACCTTC	CASSLGGTTYGYTF
14	TRBV7-2	NA	TRBD1	TRBJ2-7	TGTGCCAGCAGCCTCCGGGACAGGGCCTACGAGCAGTACTTC	CASSLRDRAYEQYF
14	TRBV7-9	NA	NA	TRBJ1-5	TGTGCCAGCACCCATGGGACAAGCAATCAGCCCCAGCATTTT	CASTHGTSNQPQHF
15	TRBV10-3	NA	TRBD2	TRBJ2-5	TGTGCCATCAGCCCGGGACTAGCGGGGAAGGAGACCCAGTACTTC	CAISPGLAGKETQYF
15	TRBV19	NA	NA	TRBJ1-1	TGTGCCAGTAGCCCCAGGGGACATGCTCCCTCCGAAGCTTTCTTT	CASSPRGHAPSEAFF
13	TRBV29-1	NA	NA	TRBJ1-5	TGCAGCGTTAGTCCGGCCCACAATCAGCCCCAGCATTTT	CSVSPAHNQPQHF
14	TRBV5-1	NA	NA	TRBJ2-3	TGCGCCAGCAGGCCACTGAGGGGCGCCGATACGCAGTATTTT	CASRPLRGADTQYF
15	TRBV2	NA	NA	TRBJ1-1	TGTGCCAGCAGTCAACCCGTATACAGGGAACCAGAAGCTTTCTTT	CASSQPVYREPEAFF
15	TRBV7-2	NA	NA	TRBJ1-1	TGTGCCAGCAGTGTATCGGGGGGGCGAGGGGTTGAAGCTTTCTTT	CASSVSGGRGVEAFF